One and the same sample provided the 27 T cell receptor beta chains below, sequenced in a study of blood T cell repertoires in COVID-19 (TCRdb year 2020). The library was made by the immunoSEQ multiplex PCR assay. TCRdb stores this immuneACCESS table with in-frame sequences only. Part of the clones is absent; in the studies checked, under half of the shortfall reflects unresolved V genes, and no reason is known for the rest. The sample profile shows about 350,000 clones; around 87% of them were found once. Less than 6% of the sample is in the top ten clones. Material: PBMCs or T cells enriched from blood (not recorded which). The receptors here all came from a woman in her twenties or thirties who had recovered from COVID-19.

The chain links TRBV7-3 to TRBJ1-5; D is ambiguous. Germline-derived CDR1 and CDR2 are SGHTA and FQGTGA. Trimming removed 1 base from V and 6 bases from J, with 7 bases in between. The CDR3 has 13 residues. The CDR3 sequence: CASSLNIGQPQHF. DNA of the CDR3: TGTGCCAGCAGCTTAAATATCGGTCAGCCCCAGCATTTT.

This clone showed up many times. This rearrangement joins TRBV5-4 to TRBJ2-1; a possible D gene is TRBD2 (5 bases). The CDR3 extends over 15 amino acids. Germline-derived CDR1 and CDR2 are SGHNT and YYREEE (reference sequence). Trimming took off 4 bases at V and 0 bases at J, with 11 bases between the two ends. CDR3 loop: CASSEGLPSYNEQFF. CDR3 sequence (DNA): TGTGCCAGCAGCGAGGGCCTTCCCTCCTACAATGAGCAGTTCTTC.

The chain joins TRBV7-2 to TRBJ2-5, with unresolved D. Per germline, CDR1 SGHTA and CDR2 FQGNSA. The CDR3 runs 13 residues. Trimming cost V 0 bases and J 1 base, with 3 bases left between them. The DNA of the CDR3 is TGTGCCAGCAGCTTAGCGAGCCAAGAGACCCAGTACTTC. Protein: CASSLASQETQYF.

The J gene is TRBJ2-5, the V gene TRBV12-3 or TRBV12-4, with TRBD1 matching over 7 bases. With 3 bases clipped from V and 3 bases from J, the junction kept 1 base outside the gene matches. The CDR3 extends over 13 amino acids. This chain's CDR3 is CASSFGTEETQYF. The CDR3, as DNA: TGTGCCAGCAGTTTTGGGACAGAAGAGACCCAGTACTTC.

The genes are TRBV5-1 and TRBJ2-5; the match to TRBD2 covers 10 bases. The J segment lost 2 bases and the V segment lost 0 bases, leaving 4 bases of the junction unmatched. The CDR3 loop spans 16 amino acids. CDR1 and CDR2 from the germline V gene are SGHRS and YFSETQ. The CDR3 reads CASSLEGSGGQETQYF. CDR3 bases: TGCGCCAGCAGCTTGGAGGGTAGCGGGGGGCAAGAGACCCAGTACTTC.

The chain carries TRBV27 and TRBJ1-6; D gene ambiguous. Trimming took 6 bases from V and 8 from J, leaving 8 bases between them. Germline CDR1 MNHEY, CDR2 SMNVEV (reference sequence). The CDR3 spans 12 residues. CDR3 in DNA: TGTGCCAGCAGCCTAAACCATTCACCCCTCCACTTT. It is translated as CASSLNHSPLHF.

The gene calls are TRBV2 and TRBJ2-7; D is undetermined. V shed 4 bases and J shed 5 bases, with 3 bases lying between them. The germline CDR1 and CDR2 sequences are SNHLY and FYNNEI. This CDR3 is 10 amino acids long. The CDR3, as DNA: TGTGCCAGCAGTGGCGACGAGCAGTACTTC. Its protein product is CASSGDEQYF. Filled out from reference TRBV2 and TRBJ2-7, the complete variable domain reads EPEVTQTPSHQVTQMGQEVILRCVPISNHLYFYWYRQILGQKVEFLVSFYNNEISEKSEIFDDQFSVERPDGSNFTLKIRSTKLEDSAMYFCASSGDEQYFGPGTRLTVT.

The chain couples TRBV19 to TRBJ2-7; D is uncertain. V was clipped by 1 base and J by 3 bases, with 10 bases between them. Germline CDR1 LNHDA, CDR2 SQIVND (reference sequence). The CDR3 loop spans 14 amino acids. For the CDR3, the DNA is TGTGCCAGTAGTATAGTCCATAACGGCTACGAGCAGTACTTC. Amino acid sequence: CASSIVHNGYEQYF.

J is TRBJ1-2 and V is TRBV7-2; D possibly corresponds to TRBD1 (6 bases). The germline V gene has CDR1 SGHTA and CDR2 FQGNSA. This CDR3 has 12 amino acids. The V end was cut by 6 bases, the J end by 5 bases, with 10 bases between. CDR3 residues: CASRQTGYGYTF. The CDR3 region has the DNA TGTGCCAGCAGGCAGACAGGTTATGGCTACACCTTC.

This clone has a single count. V is TRBV18 and J is TRBJ2-2; 10 positions agree with TRBD1. Germline CDR1 KGHSH, CDR2 LQKENI. The CDR3 extends over 15 amino acids. Trimming at V came to 4 bases and at J to 5 bases, leaving 4 bases not matched to a gene. The CDR3 here is CASSQGTGATGELFF. CDR3 DNA: TGTGCCAGCTCACAAGGGACAGGGGCGACCGGGGAGCTGTTTTTT.

The chain is built from TRBV5-1 and TRBJ2-1; D gene unclear. Germline loops: CDR1 SGHRS, CDR2 YFSETQ. This CDR3 contains 13 residues. Trimming stripped 7 bases from V and 5 bases from J, with 13 bases between. CDR3 DNA sequence: TGCGCCAGCCGGCGAGACATAGACAATGAGCAGTTCTTC. It yields the protein CASRRDIDNEQFF.

This chain links TRBV19 with TRBJ1-3; 11 bases match TRBD1. The V gene's germline CDR1 is LNHDA and CDR2 SQIVND (reference sequence). The CDR3 contains 16 residues. V was pared by 4 bases and J by 2 bases, with 4 bases of the junction left unmatched. The CDR3 DNA follows: TGTGCCAGTAGTACTCCGGGACAGGGGGCTGGAAACACCATATATTTT. Translation: CASSTPGQGAGNTIYF.

This chain uses TRBV7-9 with TRBJ1-2, with TRBD1 as a possible D gene (6 bases). The CDR3 is 14 amino acids. Deletions cut 0 bases from V and 6 bases from J, with 11 bases between. Germline V gene lookup returns CDR1 SEHNR and CDR2 FQNEAQ (reference sequence). CDR3 sequence: CASSLAQGTNGYTF. CDR3 nucleotides: TGTGCCAGCAGCTTAGCGCAGGGGACGAATGGCTACACCTTC.

The chain's CDR3 is CATSERTGMEETQYF. The CDR3 DNA sequence: TGTGCCACCAGTGAACGGACAGGGATGGAAGAGACCCAGTACTTC. The chain carries TRBV24-1 and TRBJ2-5; 8 bases align to TRBD1. CDR3 size: 15 residues. CDR1 is KGHDR, CDR2 SFDVKD, per germline. V lost 4 bases to trimming and J lost 3 bases; unmatched junction nucleotides: 6.

The rearrangement links TRBV4-1 to TRBJ2-7, with 8 bases matching TRBD1. Germline CDR1 and CDR2: MGHRA and YSYEKL. With V trimmed by 2 bases and J by 2 bases, 5 bases remained unmatched. The CDR3 loop spans 15 amino acids. In nucleotides, the CDR3 is TGCGCCAGCAGCCAACTAGGACAGGGACCCTACGAGCAGTACTTC. This sequence encodes CASSQLGQGPYEQYF.

This chain connects TRBV15 to TRBJ2-4, with TRBD2 matching over 8 bases. There are 14 residues in the CDR3. V dropped 0 bases and J dropped 7; count of bases not matched to a gene: 2. CDR1 LNHNV and CDR2 YYDKDF come from the germline V gene (reference sequence). CDR3 protein: CATSRDPGGNIQYF. CDR3 nucleotide sequence: TGTGCCACCAGCAGAGATCCGGGAGGGAACATTCAGTACTTC. The full variable domain, completed using reference TRBV15 and TRBJ2-4, is DAMVIQNPRYQVTQFGKPVTLSCSQTLNHNVMYWYQQKSSQAPKLLFHYYDKDFNNEADTPDNFQSRRPNTSFCFLDIRSPGLGDTAMYLCATSRDPGGNIQYFGAGTRLSVL.

Comment on this clone: The same CDR3 arises from other DNA sequences in this sample as well. The rearrangement joins TRBV7-9 to TRBJ1-6, with D perhaps matching TRBD1 (6 bases). Trimming stripped 5 bases from V and 5 bases from J, with 13 bases between. The germline V gene encodes CDR1 SEHNR and CDR2 FQNEAQ (reference sequence). The CDR3 is 15 amino acids. In DNA, the CDR3 is TGTGCCAGCAGCCTCAGGGGACCCGATAATTCACCCCTCCACTTT. It encodes CASSLRGPDNSPLHF.

The rearrangement joins TRBV6-5 to TRBJ1-1; 7 nucleotides agree with TRBD1. CDR1 is MNHEY, CDR2 SVGAGI, per germline. V was pared by 3 bases and J by 3 bases, with 7 bases of the junction left unmatched. This CDR3 spans 15 amino acids. CDR3 protein: CASSYEGAHYTEAFF. The CDR3 DNA follows: TGTGCCAGCAGTTATGAGGGGGCGCATTACACTGAAGCTTTCTTT.

The count of this clone is one. The chain recombines TRBV4-1 with TRBJ1-2; D is possibly TRBD1 (5 bases). The germline gives CDR1 MGHRA, CDR2 YSYEKL. This CDR3 is built from 15 residues. V was cut by 0 bases and J by 3 bases, with 11 bases left in between. CDR3 sequence reads: CASSQDSRAYYGYTF. In DNA, the CDR3 is TGCGCCAGCAGCCAAGACTCCAGGGCTTACTATGGCTACACCTTC.

This clone was detected a few times. The chain is built from TRBV6-5 and TRBJ2-7; possibly TRBD2 for D (6 bases). V shed 4 bases and J shed 5 bases, with 15 bases lying between them. Germline V lookup: CDR1 MNHEY, CDR2 SVGAGI. This CDR3 spans 14 amino acids. The CDR3 loop reads CASSFGWEENEQYF. The CDR3 DNA reads TGTGCCAGCAGTTTTGGGTGGGAGGAGAACGAGCAGTACTTC.

The rearrangement uses TRBV29-1 and TRBJ1-1; D gene uncertain. The ends were cut back, 4 bases at V and 1 base at J, with 13 bases in the middle. Germline values: CDR1 SQVTM, CDR2 ANQGSEA. The CDR3 totals 14 residues. The CDR3 is CSVGDWAANTEAFF. The CDR3 DNA sequence: TGCAGCGTTGGAGATTGGGCAGCGAACACTGAAGCTTTCTTT. Supplemented by reference TRBV29-1 and TRBJ1-1, the full variable domain reads SAVISQKPSRDICQRGTSLTIQCQVDSQVTMMFWYRQQPGQSLTLIATANQGSEATYESGFVIDKFPISRPNLTFSTLTVSNMSPEDSSIYLCSVGDWAANTEAFFGQGTRLTVV.

V is TRBV7-6 and J is TRBJ2-7; tentative D call: TRBD2 (5 bases). The germline V and J ends were trimmed by 0 bases and 3 bases, with 9 bases remaining between them. The CDR3 is 14 amino acids. Germline V gene lookup returns CDR1 SGHVS and CDR2 FNYEAQ. CDR3 sequence reads: CASSLAPTSYEQYF. CDR3 bases: TGTGCCAGCAGCTTAGCCCCCACTAGCTACGAGCAGTACTTC.

This CDR3 reads CASSPGVTFYYGYTF. CDR3 DNA sequence: TGTGCCAGCAGCCCCGGGGTCACCTTTTACTATGGCTACACCTTC. This chain joins TRBV9 and TRBJ1-2, with D unclear. V was pared by 4 bases and J by 3 bases, with 16 bases between. CDR1 is SGDLS and CDR2 is YYNGEE in the germline V gene. This CDR3 contains 15 residues.

This clone has only one observation. The CDR3 loop reads CASRLPGLDLSGANVLTF. CDR3 DNA sequence: TGTGCCAGCAGGCTGCCGGGACTAGATCTCTCTGGGGCCAACGTCCTGACTTTC. The genes are TRBV7-8 and TRBJ2-6; 8 bases map to TRBD2. V dropped 6 bases and J dropped 0; count of bases not matched to a gene: 10. The CDR3 contains 18 residues. Germline V gene data show CDR1 as SGHVS and CDR2 as FQNEAQ.

In regard to this clone: One end of the junction varies from germline; a read error may be responsible. The chain combines TRBV5-1 with TRBJ1-6; D remains unclear. Germline CDR1 is SGHRS and CDR2 is YFSETQ. This CDR3 spans 16 amino acids. As DNA, the CDR3 is TGCGCCAGCAGTTTGGGCTCCCGGGGTAATAATTCACCCCTCCACTTT. Residues: CASSLGSRGNNSPLHF.

This chain connects TRBV7-8 to TRBJ1-5, with TRBD1 matching 7 bases. CDR1 SGHVS and CDR2 FQNEAQ come from the germline V gene. J gave up 0 bases and V 5 bases, and 7 bases lay outside the gene matches. CDR3 length: 16 residues. DNA of the CDR3: TGTGCCAGCAGCCGGGACAGAGCGGATAGCAATCAGCCCCAGCATTTT. It specifies CASSRDRADSNQPQHF. Based on the CDR3 plus reference TRBV7-8 and TRBJ1-5, the full variable domain is GAGVSQSPRYKVAKRGQDVALRCDPISGHVSLFWYQQALGQGPEFLTYFQNEAQLDKSGLPSDRFFAERPEGSVSTLKIQRTQQEDSAVYLCASSRDRADSNQPQHFGDGTRLSIL.

This sequence joins TRBV5-4 and TRBJ2-3, with 8 bases identical to TRBD2. CDR3 length: 20 residues. The V segment lost 4 bases and the J segment 0 bases; nucleotides outside the gene matches: 19. From germline, CDR1 is SGHNT and CDR2 YYREEE (reference sequence). The DNA for the CDR3 is TGTGCCAGCAGCCCGGCCAGCGGGGGACCTATCTTAACTAGCACAGATACGCAGTATTTT. Translating it yields CASSPASGGPILTSTDTQYF.